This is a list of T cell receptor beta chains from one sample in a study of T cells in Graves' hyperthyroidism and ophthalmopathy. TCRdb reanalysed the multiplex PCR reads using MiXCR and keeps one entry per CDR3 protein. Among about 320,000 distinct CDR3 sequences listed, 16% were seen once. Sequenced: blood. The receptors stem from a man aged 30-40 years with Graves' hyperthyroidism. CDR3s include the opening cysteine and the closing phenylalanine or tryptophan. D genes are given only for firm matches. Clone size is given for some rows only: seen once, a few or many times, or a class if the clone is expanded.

TGTGCCAGTAGTCCTAGCGGGAGTTGGACAGATACGCAGTATTTT,CASSPSGSWTDTQYF,TRBV19,.,TRBJ2-3,TRBD2
TGTGCCAGCAGTGGGACAGGAACCGCCTACGAGCAGTACTTC,CASSGTGTAYEQYF,TRBV11-2,.,TRBJ2-7,TRBD1
TGTGCCAGCGATATCAGTCCAACGACAGGGGCCGAAGAGACCCAGTACTTC,CASDISPTTGAEETQYF,TRBV2,many,TRBJ2-5,TRBD1
TGTGCCAGCAGTTCCATAGACGAGTACCAAGAGACCCAGTACTTC,CASSSIDEYQETQYF,TRBV27,.,TRBJ2-5,.
TGTGCCAGCAGTTTGTGGAATCAGCCCCAGCATTTT,CASSLWNQPQHF,TRBV12-3/TRBV12-4,many,TRBJ1-5,.
TGTGCCAGCAGCTCCGAAGGGGTCCCACTTAGGACTGGGGCCAACGTCCTGACTTTC,CASSSEGVPLRTGANVLTF,TRBV7-9,.,TRBJ2-6,.
TGCGCCAGCAGCGCCGCTCGGGGATTAATGAACACTGAAGCTTTCTTT,CASSAARGLMNTEAFF,TRBV5-1,many,TRBJ1-1,.
TGTGCCAGCAATCCCATTGAGTCTGGGGCCAACGTCCTGACTTTC,CASNPIESGANVLTF,TRBV7-2,few,TRBJ2-6,.
TGTGCCAGCAGTTACCGGCCCAGGAGTATACATGATACGCAGTATTTT,CASSYRPRSIHDTQYF,TRBV6-5,many,TRBJ2-3,.
TGTGCCAGCAGCCTCAACAACCGACCAACTACCTACGAGCAGTACTTC,CASSLNNRPTTYEQYF,TRBV7-2,.,TRBJ2-7,.
TGTGCCAGCAGCTTGATGTTTTTTGACCGGAATGAAAAACTGTTTTTT,CASSLMFFDRNEKLFF,TRBV5-5,many,TRBJ1-4,.
TGTGCCAGTAGTATTGGGACAGCGAACACTGAAGCTTTCTTT,CASSIGTANTEAFF,TRBV19,.,TRBJ1-1,TRBD1
TGTGCCAGCAGTCCCAGGGTATTTGGAAACACCATATATTTT,CASSPRVFGNTIYF,TRBV28,.,TRBJ1-3,.